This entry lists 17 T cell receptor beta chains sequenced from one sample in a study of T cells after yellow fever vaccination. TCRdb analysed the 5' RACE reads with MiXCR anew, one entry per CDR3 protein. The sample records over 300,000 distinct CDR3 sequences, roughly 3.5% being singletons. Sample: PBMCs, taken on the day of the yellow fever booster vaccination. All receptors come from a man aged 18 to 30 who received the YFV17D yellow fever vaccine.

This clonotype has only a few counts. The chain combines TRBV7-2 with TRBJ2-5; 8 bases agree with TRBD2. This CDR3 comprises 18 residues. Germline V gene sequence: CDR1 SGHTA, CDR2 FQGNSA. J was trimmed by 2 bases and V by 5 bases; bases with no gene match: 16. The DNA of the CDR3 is TGTGCCAGCAGCACCACGGTGGGTGCGGGGGGCCCACAAGAGACCCAGTACTTC. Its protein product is CASSTTVGAGGPQETQYF.

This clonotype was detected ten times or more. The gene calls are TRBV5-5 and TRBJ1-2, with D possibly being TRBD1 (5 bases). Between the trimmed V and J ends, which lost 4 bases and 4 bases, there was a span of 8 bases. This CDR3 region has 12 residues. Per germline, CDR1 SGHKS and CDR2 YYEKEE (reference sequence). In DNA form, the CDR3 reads TGTGCCAGCAGCCCGACAGCCTATGGCTACACCTTC. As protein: CASSPTAYGYTF.

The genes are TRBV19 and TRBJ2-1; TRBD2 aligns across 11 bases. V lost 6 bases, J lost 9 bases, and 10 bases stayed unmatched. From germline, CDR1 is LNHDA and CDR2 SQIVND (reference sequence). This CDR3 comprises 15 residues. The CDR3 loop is CASRGPGLAVIEQFF. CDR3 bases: TGTGCCAGTAGGGGACCGGGACTAGCGGTTATTGAGCAGTTCTTC.

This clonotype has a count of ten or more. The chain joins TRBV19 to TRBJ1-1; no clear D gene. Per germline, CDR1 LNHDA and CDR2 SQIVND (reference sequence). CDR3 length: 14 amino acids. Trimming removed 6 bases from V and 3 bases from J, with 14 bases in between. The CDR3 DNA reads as TGTGCCAGTAGACGGACCAGGTGGGACACTGAAGCTTTCTTT. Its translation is CASRRTRWDTEAFF.

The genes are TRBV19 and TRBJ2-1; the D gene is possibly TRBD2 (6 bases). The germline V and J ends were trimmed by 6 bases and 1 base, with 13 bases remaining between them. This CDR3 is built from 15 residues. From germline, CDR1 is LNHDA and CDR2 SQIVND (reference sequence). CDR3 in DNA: TGTGCCAGTAGGTCTCGGACTAATTCCTACAATGAGCAGTTCTTC. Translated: CASRSRTNSYNEQFF.

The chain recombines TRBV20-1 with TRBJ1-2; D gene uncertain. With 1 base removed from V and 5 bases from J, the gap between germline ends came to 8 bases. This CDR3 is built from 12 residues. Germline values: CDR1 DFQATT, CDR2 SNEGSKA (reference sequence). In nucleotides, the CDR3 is TGCAGTGCTAGAGTGAAGGAATATGGCTACACCTTC. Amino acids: CSARVKEYGYTF.

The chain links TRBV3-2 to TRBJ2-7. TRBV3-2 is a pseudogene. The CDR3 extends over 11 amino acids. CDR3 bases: TGTGCCAGCAGCGGCCACTACGAGCAGTACTTC. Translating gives CASSGHYEQYF.

This CDR3 reads CASSQVTQGSNEQFF. The CDR3, as DNA: TGCGCCAGCAGCCAAGTAACCCAAGGCTCCAATGAGCAGTTCTTC. The chain uses TRBV4-1 and TRBJ2-1; D is uncertain. V was pared by 1 base and J by 6 bases, with 13 bases between. Germline V gene data show CDR1 as MGHRA and CDR2 as YSYEKL. The CDR3 is 15 residues long.

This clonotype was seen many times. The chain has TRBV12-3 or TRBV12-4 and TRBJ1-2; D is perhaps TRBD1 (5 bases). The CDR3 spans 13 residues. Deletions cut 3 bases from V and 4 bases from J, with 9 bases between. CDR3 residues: CASSFSGGYGYTF. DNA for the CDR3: TGTGCCAGCAGTTTTTCGGGGGGCTATGGCTACACCTTC.

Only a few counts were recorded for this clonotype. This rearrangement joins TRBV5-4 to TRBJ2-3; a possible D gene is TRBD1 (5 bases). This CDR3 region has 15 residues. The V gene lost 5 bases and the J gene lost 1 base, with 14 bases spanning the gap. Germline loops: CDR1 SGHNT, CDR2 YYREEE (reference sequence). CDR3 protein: CASSPSTDRTDTQYF. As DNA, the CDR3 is TGTGCCAGCAGTCCGTCGACAGACCGCACAGATACGCAGTATTTT.

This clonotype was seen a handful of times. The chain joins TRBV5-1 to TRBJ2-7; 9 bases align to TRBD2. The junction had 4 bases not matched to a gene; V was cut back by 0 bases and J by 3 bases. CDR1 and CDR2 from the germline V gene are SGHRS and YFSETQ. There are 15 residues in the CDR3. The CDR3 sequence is CASSLGVSGGYEQYV. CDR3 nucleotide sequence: TGCGCCAGCAGCTTGGGGGTTAGCGGGGGCTACGAGCAGTACGTC.

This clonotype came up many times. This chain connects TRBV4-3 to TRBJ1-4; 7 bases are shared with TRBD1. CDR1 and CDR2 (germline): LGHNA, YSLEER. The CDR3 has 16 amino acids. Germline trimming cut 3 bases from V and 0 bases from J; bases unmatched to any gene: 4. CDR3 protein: CASSQRDRTTNEKLFF. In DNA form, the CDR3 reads TGCGCCAGCAGCCAGCGGGACAGAACAACTAATGAAAAACTGTTTTTT.

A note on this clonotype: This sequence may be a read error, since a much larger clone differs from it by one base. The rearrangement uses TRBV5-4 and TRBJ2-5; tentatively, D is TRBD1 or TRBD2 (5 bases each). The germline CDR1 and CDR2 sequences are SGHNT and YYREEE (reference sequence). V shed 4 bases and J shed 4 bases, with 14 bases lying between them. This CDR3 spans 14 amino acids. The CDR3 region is CASSSQGAVETQYF. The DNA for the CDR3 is TGTGCCAGCAGCAGTCAGGGAGCGGTAGAGACCCAGTACTTC. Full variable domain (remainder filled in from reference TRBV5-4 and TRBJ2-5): ETGVTQSPTHLIKTRGQQVTLRCSSQSGHNTVSWYQQALGQGPQFIFQYYREEENGRGNFPPRFSGLQFPNYSSELNVNALELDDSALYLCASSSQGAVETQYFGPGTRLLVL.

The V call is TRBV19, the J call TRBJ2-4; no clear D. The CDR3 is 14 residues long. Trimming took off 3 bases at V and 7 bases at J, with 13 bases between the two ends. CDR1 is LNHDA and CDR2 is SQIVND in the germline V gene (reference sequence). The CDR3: CASSMRVYGNIQYF. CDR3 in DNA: TGTGCCAGTAGTATGAGAGTGTATGGGAACATTCAGTACTTC.

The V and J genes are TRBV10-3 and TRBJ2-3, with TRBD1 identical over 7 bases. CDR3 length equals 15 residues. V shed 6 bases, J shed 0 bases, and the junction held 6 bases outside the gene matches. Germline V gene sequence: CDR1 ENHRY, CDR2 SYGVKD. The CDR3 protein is CAISVGQPSTDTQYF. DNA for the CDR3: TGTGCCATCAGCGTGGGACAGCCGAGCACAGATACGCAGTATTTT.

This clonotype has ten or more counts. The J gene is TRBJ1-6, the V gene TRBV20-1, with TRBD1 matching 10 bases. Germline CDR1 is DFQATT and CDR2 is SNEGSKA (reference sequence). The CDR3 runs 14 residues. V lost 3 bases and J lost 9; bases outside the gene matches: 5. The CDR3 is CSASFDRGRSPLHF. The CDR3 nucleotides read TGCAGTGCTAGCTTCGACAGGGGGCGTTCACCCCTCCACTTT.

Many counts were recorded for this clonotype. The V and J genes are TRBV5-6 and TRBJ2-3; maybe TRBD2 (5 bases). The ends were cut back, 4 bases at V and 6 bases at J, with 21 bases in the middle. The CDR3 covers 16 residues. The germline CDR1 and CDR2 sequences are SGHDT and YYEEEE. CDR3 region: CASSNERRVNGDTQYF. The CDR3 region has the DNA TGTGCCAGCAGCAACGAGCGGCGGGTGAACGGGGATACGCAGTATTTT.